The table lists the clone carrying this T cell receptor beta chain with a few counts. Its specificity is unknown. Looked up from germline, CDR1 is LGHNA and CDR2 is YSLEER. V lost 0 bases and J lost 3, with 9 bases in between. This CDR3 is built from 14 residues. PCR involved 60 Vbeta and 13 Jbeta primers. Sequencing was performed with immunoSEQ multiplex PCR; in TCRdb, only in-frame clones are kept and a portion is missing. The data hold fewer than 150,000 clones, with about 66% observed a single time. These data are taken from a study of cytomegalovirus exposure and HLA in healthy donors. No CMV serostatus entry exists for this donor. Study results and limitations: Most TCR sequences were seen very rarely across donors, but some public TCRs occurred in many.

The TCR sequence derives from a human donor in good health. The source material was PBMCs. V and J are TRBV4-3 and TRBJ2-7; D gene ambiguous. CDR3 sequence (DNA): TGCGCCAGCAGCCAAGATCTGTCAGGCTACGAGCAGTACTTC. This translates into CASSQDLSGYEQYF.